This TCR beta chain was found in a study of T cells in Graves' hyperthyroidism and ophthalmopathy. Study-wide results and caveats: A 13 V-J model separated ophthalmopathy from stable hyperthyroidism. Researchers found most expanded thyroid clonotypes above 0.001 in blood as well. Ophthalmopathy, as predicted by the model, came a median 6.5 months after the prediction.

Template material for amplifying TCR beta CDR3 regions consisted of RNA transcripts. The TCR CDR3 first-round RT-PCR relied on the HTBI primer set. A single record per CDR3 protein comes from TCRdb applying MiXCR to the multiplex PCR reads. The table lists 500,000 to 800,000 distinct CDR3 sequences, about 15% of them singletons, with around 13% in the top ten. This clonotype was recorded at least ten times. The antigen remains undetermined. Each diagnosis was grounded in clinical symptoms, serum thyroxine and TRAb, thyroid ultrasound, and orbital computed tomography. Trimming removed 0 bases at V and 0 bases at J, with 11 bases between. The CDR3 runs to 16 residues. Germline-derived CDR1 and CDR2 are SGHDN and FVKESK.

The TCR originated in a woman in her fifties or sixties with Graves' ophthalmopathy. Sequencing was carried out using blood. This rearrangement joins TRBV14 to TRBJ1-1, with D hard to call. This CDR3 reads CASSQDIEHMNTEAFF. The CDR3 nucleotides read TGTGCCAGCAGCCAAGATATAGAGCACATGAACACTGAAGCTTTCTTT.